The following is a T cell receptor (beta chain) sequence with its context. The sample is drawn from a study of OX40 agonist ivuxolimab in advanced cancers. About the study: Of the patients, three showed partial responses, one with hepatocellular carcinoma and two with cutaneous melanoma.

This CDR3 has 12 residues. V dropped 5 bases and J dropped 4 bases, with 8 bases sitting between them. Germline V gene data show CDR1 as LNHDA and CDR2 as SQIVND (reference sequence). Systemic immunosuppression or a history of autoimmune disease excluded patients. Sequencing used immunoSEQ multiplex PCR; TCRdb keeps in-frame clones, though not all of them. The sample includes about 60,000 clones, 75% to 85% of them seen just once. The TCR originated in an adult with an advanced solid tumor such as melanoma, head and neck, liver or kidney cancer. V gene TRBV19 combines with J gene TRBJ2-5; possibly TRBD2 for D (5 bases). Sequenced here: CD4+ or CD8+ T cells sorted from blood, sampled in a trial of the OX40 agonist ivuxolimab. CDR3 region: CASSAGGETQYF. The CDR3 DNA reads TGTGCCAGTAGTGCGGGCGGAGAGACCCAGTACTTC.